The next 7 T cell receptor beta chains were all read from a single sample in a study of T cells after yellow fever vaccination. TCRdb used MiXCR to reprocess the 5' RACE reads, holding one entry per CDR3 protein. The sample lists a few hundred thousand distinct CDR3 sequences, more than 5.5% seen once, with 15% in the top ten. The source material was PBMCs, sampled 5 days after the yellow fever booster vaccination. The receptors originated from a man aged 30 to 39 who received the YFV17D yellow fever vaccine.

Ten or more counts support this clonotype. The chain joins TRBV29-1 to TRBJ2-5, with D possibly called TRBD1 or TRBD2 (5 bases each). Trimming took 4 bases from V and 5 from J, leaving 17 bases between them. Germline assignment: CDR1 SQVTM and CDR2 ANQGSEA. This CDR3 is 14 amino acids long. The chain's CDR3 is CSVVGRGLRETQYF. The CDR3 DNA sequence: TGCAGCGTTGTGGGGCGAGGGTTGAGGGAGACCCAGTACTTC.

The CDR3 is CASSLRGGSYNEQFF. CDR3 nucleotides: TGTGCCAGCAGCTTGAGAGGGGGCTCCTACAATGAGCAGTTCTTC. This sequence joins TRBV5-6 and TRBJ2-1, with TRBD1 as a possible D gene (6 bases). V was cut by 1 base and J by 0 bases, with 8 bases left in between. Germline V gene sequence: CDR1 SGHDT, CDR2 YYEEEE. The CDR3 totals 15 residues.

V is TRBV20-1 and J is TRBJ2-1; 14 bases line up with TRBD2. V lost 1 base, J lost 7 bases, and 9 bases stayed unmatched. This CDR3 region has 17 residues. Per the germline V gene, CDR1 is DFQATT and CDR2 is SNEGSKA (reference sequence). The CDR3 coding sequence is TGCAGTGCTAGAGGGGGACTAGCGGGAGTAGTAGTGAATGAGCAGTTCTTC. Its translation is CSARGGLAGVVVNEQFF.

There are many counts of this clonotype. This chain connects TRBV7-9 to TRBJ2-2; TRBD2 matches 9 bases. The CDR3 is made up of 16 amino acids. Germline lookup yields CDR1 SEHNR and CDR2 FQNEAQ (reference sequence). Trimming at V came to 10 bases and at J to 5 bases, leaving 14 bases not matched to a gene. CDR3: CAINYRTSGSTGELFF. For the CDR3, the DNA is TGTGCCATCAACTACCGAACTAGCGGGTCTACCGGGGAGCTGTTTTTT.

The J gene is TRBJ2-5, the V gene TRBV28, with 7 bases that match TRBD2. V gave up 5 bases and J gave up 5 bases; unmatched junction bases: 14. Germline CDR1 is MDHEN and CDR2 is SYDVKM. The CDR3 extends over 16 amino acids. The DNA of the CDR3 is TGTGCCAGCAGTCGAGGCCCGGGGGGTCAAGGGGAGACCCAGTACTTC. It codes for CASSRGPGGQGETQYF.

V and J are TRBV12-3 or TRBV12-4 and TRBJ2-7; the D gene is possibly TRBD2 (5 bases). This CDR3 is built from 15 residues. V gave up 6 bases and J gave up 2 bases, with 17 bases separating them. CDR3 in amino acids: CASSFVGGPPYEQYF. In DNA, the CDR3 is TGTGCCAGCAGCTTTGTCGGAGGCCCCCCCTACGAGCAGTACTTC.

This clonotype was detected only a few times. J is TRBJ2-1 and V is TRBV4-3; D is unresolved. This CDR3 spans 13 amino acids. From germline, CDR1 is LGHNA and CDR2 YSLEER. Trimming removed 0 bases from V and 12 bases from J, with 12 bases in between. CDR3 DNA: TGCGCCAGCAGCCAAGATGGTTCCCGAGGGCAGTTCTTC. Protein sequence: CASSQDGSRGQFF.